The subject of this entry is one T cell receptor (beta chain). The target antigen is unknown. The germline V gene encodes CDR1 LGHDT and CDR2 YNNKEL (reference sequence). Trimming stripped 3 bases from V and 4 bases from J, with 22 bases between. The CDR3 is made up of 17 amino acids. The data were obtained in a study of tissue T cells after allogeneic stem cell transplantation. Across the whole study: Adult allogeneic hematopoietic cell transplant recipients with steroid-refractory graft-versus-host disease were prospectively enrolled for research autopsy. Graft-versus-host disease patients received grafts, several unmodified and three CD34-selected to deplete T cells. Where cell numbers permitted, CD3+ T cells were sorted from preserved blood and marrow. Study outcomes and limitations: Anatomically similar tissues had similar TCR repertoires within each patient.

Method: immunoSEQ multiplex PCR; TCRdb's copy keeps in-frame clones and lacks some. The sample yields roughly 30,000 clones, over 75% seen once. Sample: blood, taken before transplantation. V gene TRBV3-1 (or the pseudogene TRBV3-2) combines with J gene TRBJ2-7, with D possibly matching TRBD2 (7 bases). This sequence was found in a woman between 18 and 50 years old who later had graft-versus-host disease after an allogeneic stem cell transplant. This CDR3 is CASSQSLTYRGAYEQYF. Written as DNA, the CDR3 is TGTGCCAGCAGCCAGTCGTTGACGTACCGGGGGGCTTACGAGCAGTACTTC.